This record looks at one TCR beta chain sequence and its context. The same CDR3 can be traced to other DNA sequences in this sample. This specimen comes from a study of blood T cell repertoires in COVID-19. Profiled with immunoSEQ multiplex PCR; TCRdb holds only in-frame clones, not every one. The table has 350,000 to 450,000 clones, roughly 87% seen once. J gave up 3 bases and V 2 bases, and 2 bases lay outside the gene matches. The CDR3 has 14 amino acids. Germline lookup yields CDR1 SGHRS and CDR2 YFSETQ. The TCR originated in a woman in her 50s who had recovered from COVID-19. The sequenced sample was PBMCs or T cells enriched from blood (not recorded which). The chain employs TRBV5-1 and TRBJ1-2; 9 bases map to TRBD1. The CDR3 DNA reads TGCGCCAGCAGCTTAGGACAGGGGTACTATGGCTACACCTTC. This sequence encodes CASSLGQGYYGYTF.